The entry that follows covers one T cell receptor beta chain sequence. Its antigen has not been determined. No per-base quality is available; no much larger clone lies one base away. The sample is drawn from a study of blood T cell repertoires in COVID-19 (dated by TCRdb to 2019 to 2021). As for the study more broadly: Samples covering the acute and convalescent phases of COVID-19 were provided by collaborators in the United States, Italy and Spain. A freely available public database, intended as a resource for researchers studying the immune response to SARS-CoV-2, is where the repertoires were released. The samples were drawn from two sources: the first 160 participants of the ongoing ImmuneRACE study, and 1,200 or so subjects contributed by 6 global collaborators. HLA class I and class II types, where available, came from metadata supplied by the sample provider rather than from assay-based typing. The sample metadata nearly always contained a de-identified subject ID, COVID-19 status, age in years and sex. The prospective study material was composed of cDNA or gDNA derived from T cells, B-cell-depleted T cells, or PBMCs. Deeply sampled blood TCRbeta repertoires from subjects exposed to, actively infected with, or recovered from COVID-19 were included in the dataset. Study-wide conclusions, independent of this receptor: The quantity of clinical and demographic metadata differed by source and by participant and was supplied without curation.

TCRbeta CDR3 regions were amplified from genomic DNA by means of the immunoSEQ Assay, a bias-controlled multiplex PCR. The paper's data handling went like this. Within the assay, amplification of reference gene primers was used to estimate how many nucleated cells each sample contained. Sequence reads were collapsed and filtered to measure the absolute abundance of every unique TCRbeta CDR3 rearrangement. Productive Simpson clonality was computed per sample as the square root of Simpson's diversity index over productive rearrangements. TCRdb obtained this table from immuneACCESS and retained in-frame rearrangements with V and J assigned. These tables miss some clones; where compared with another copy, unresolved V genes account for less than half of the shortfall, and the remainder is unexplained. The V and J calls and clone size come from that table; D and trimming were worked out from the DNA. The sample contains roughly 49,000 clones, around 83% of them found a single time. The top ten clones comprise 3.5% to 5% of the sample.

Whole blood was collected in K2EDTA tubes by collaborating institutions according to the institutions' own protocols. For TCRbeta analysis, collaborators shipped samples in one of three forms: frozen whole blood, isolated PBMCs, or DNA extracted from either of those sample types. The V end loses 0 bases and the J end loses 4 bases, and a stretch of 7 bases separates them. The CDR3 has 14 amino acids, counting the end cysteine and phenylalanine. The sequence is cut down to CDR3 DNA, 42 bases in frame from base 1. The germline V gene sets CDR1 to SGDLS and CDR2 to YYNGEE. This receptor was identified in an elderly man with active COVID-19. The chain joins TRBV9 to TRBJ1-4, with the D gene not confidently named. Sequenced material: peripheral blood. The CDR3 here reads CASSVGQINEKLFF. DNA sequence: TGTGCCAGCAGCGTAGGGCAGATTAATGAAAAACTGTTTTTT.